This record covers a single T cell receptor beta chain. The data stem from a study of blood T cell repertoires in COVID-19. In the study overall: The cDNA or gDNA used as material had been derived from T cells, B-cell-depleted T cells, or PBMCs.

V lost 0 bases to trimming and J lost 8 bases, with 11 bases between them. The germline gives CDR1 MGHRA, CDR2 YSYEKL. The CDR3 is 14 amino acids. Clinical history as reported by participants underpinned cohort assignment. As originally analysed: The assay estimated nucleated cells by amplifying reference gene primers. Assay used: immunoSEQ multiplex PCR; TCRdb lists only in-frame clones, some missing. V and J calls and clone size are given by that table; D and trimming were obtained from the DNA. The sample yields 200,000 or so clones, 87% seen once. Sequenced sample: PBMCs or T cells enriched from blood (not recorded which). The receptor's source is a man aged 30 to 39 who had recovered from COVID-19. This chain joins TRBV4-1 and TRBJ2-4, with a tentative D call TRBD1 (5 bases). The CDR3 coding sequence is TGCGCCAGCAGCCAAGATCACGACAGTGACATTCAGTACTTC. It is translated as CASSQDHDSDIQYF.